This TCR beta chain was profiled in a study of control samples from healthy donors and cancer patients. V was cut by 1 base and J by 0 bases, with 12 bases left in between. This CDR3 is 16 amino acids long. Germline V gene lookup returns CDR1 MGHRA and CDR2 YSYEKL. Measured with immunoSEQ multiplex PCR; TCRdb has only the in-frame clones, and not every one. This sample carries 100,000 to 150,000 clones, roughly 91% of them seen once, and the ten largest clones take approximately 8%. V gene TRBV4-1 combines with J gene TRBJ1-2; D is perhaps TRBD1 (5 bases). The source is a man between 45 and 60 years old with head and neck cancer. Specimen: PBMCs. The CDR3 here is CASSQAPQGSNYGYTF. In nucleotides, the CDR3 is TGCGCCAGCAGCCAAGCTCCTCAGGGCTCTAACTATGGCTACACCTTC.